Following are 28 T cell receptor beta chains from one sample sequenced in a study of blood T cell repertoires in COVID-19. The repertoire was sequenced with immunoSEQ multiplex PCR; TCRdb's copy has only in-frame clones and lacks some. The sample comprises roughly 220,000 clones, about four fifths of which are singletons, and 7.5% to 8% rests with the top ten. Sequencing was carried out using peripheral blood. These receptors were collected from a woman older than 75 with COVID-19, enrolled during active disease.

The V and J genes are TRBV19 and TRBJ2-2; TRBD2 matches at 11 bases. This CDR3 has 17 residues. Germline V gene sequence: CDR1 LNHDA, CDR2 SQIVND (reference sequence). Trimming cost V 6 bases and J 5 bases; bases outside gene matches: 11. CDR3 nucleotides: TGTGCCAGTAGGACATCGTCCGGGACTAGCGGAACCGGGGAGCTGTTTTTT. The encoded protein is CASRTSSGTSGTGELFF.

V usage is TRBV11-2 and J usage is TRBJ2-2, with D perhaps TRBD1 (6 bases). The germline CDR1 and CDR2 sequences are SGHAT and FQNNGV. The V end lost 5 bases, the J end lost 7 bases, and 11 bases lay between the germline ends. The length of the CDR3 is 13 residues. The CDR3 loop is CASSRQVGGELFF. DNA for the CDR3: TGTGCCAGCAGCCGACAGGTTGGCGGGGAGCTGTTTTTT. The full variable domain, completed using reference TRBV11-2 and TRBJ2-2, is EAGVAQSPRYKIIEKRQSVAFWCNPISGHATLYWYQQILGQGPKLLIQFQNNGVVDDSQLPKDRFSAERLKGVDSTLKIQPAKLEDSAVYLCASSRQVGGELFFGEGSRLTVL.

This chain links TRBV10-2 with TRBJ1-6; the match to TRBD1 covers 9 bases. Germline CDR1 and CDR2: WSHSY and SAAADI. With V trimmed by 6 bases and J by 5 bases, 5 bases remained unmatched. The CDR3 is made up of 15 amino acids. CDR3 nucleotides: TGCGCCAGCAGACCCCGGACAGGGGATAATTCACCCCTCCACTTT. Protein sequence: CASRPRTGDNSPLHF.

In this sample, this clone turned up once. This sequence joins TRBV6-6 and TRBJ2-2; 13 nucleotides match TRBD2. Per the germline V gene, CDR1 is MNHNY and CDR2 is SVGAGI (reference sequence). The CDR3 sequence is 16 residues long. Germline trimming cut 6 bases from V and 5 bases from J; bases unmatched to any gene: 6. CDR3 loop: CASRRGLAGDTGELFF. The CDR3, as DNA: TGTGCCAGCAGAAGAGGACTAGCGGGAGATACCGGGGAGCTGTTTTTT.

This clone has only a few counts. The chain combines TRBV18 with TRBJ1-2, with a tentative D call TRBD1 (6 bases). CDR1 and CDR2 (germline): KGHSH, LQKENI. The CDR3 has 15 amino acids. The V and J ends lost 3 bases and 3 bases respectively, with 14 bases between them. CDR3 region: CASSPRGILDYGYTF. Written as DNA, the CDR3 is TGTGCCAGCTCACCTAGGGGGATATTGGACTATGGCTACACCTTC.

The V gene is TRBV25-1, the J gene TRBJ1-6; 8 positions agree with TRBD1. CDR1 MGHDK and CDR2 SYGVNS come from the germline V gene. Germline trimming cut 1 base from V and 7 bases from J; bases unmatched to any gene: 9. The CDR3 extends over 17 amino acids. The CDR3 sequence: CASSELSPGTGNSPLHF. The CDR3 DNA sequence: TGTGCCAGCAGTGAATTATCCCCCGGGACAGGCAATTCACCCCTCCACTTT.

The chain joins TRBV19 to TRBJ2-1, with D perhaps TRBD2 (5 bases). V lost 5 bases, J lost 8 bases, and 13 bases lay in between. Germline-derived CDR1 and CDR2 are LNHDA and SQIVND (reference sequence). The CDR3 sequence is 13 residues long. In DNA form, the CDR3 reads TGTGCCAGTAGTCGGGATGCGGGCGATGAGCAGTTCTTC. Translation gives CASSRDAGDEQFF.

This rearrangement joins TRBV4-2 to TRBJ2-3; TRBD2 matches 8 bases. V lost 1 base to trimming and J lost 0 bases; unmatched junction nucleotides: 15. There are 20 residues in the CDR3. Germline V gene sequence: CDR1 LGHNA, CDR2 YNFKEQ. The DNA of the CDR3 is TGTGCCAGCAGCCAAGGGAGGGGTAGCGGGGCAATATCTAGCACAGATACGCAGTATTTT. Protein sequence: CASSQGRGSGAISSTDTQYF.

The CDR3 reads CASSQVGVNEQFF. The CDR3 DNA is TGCGCCAGCAGCCAAGTTGGAGTCAATGAGCAGTTCTTC. This chain joins TRBV4-1 and TRBJ2-1; D call uncertain. Looked up from germline, CDR1 is MGHRA and CDR2 is YSYEKL. This CDR3 region has 13 residues. With 1 base removed from V and 6 bases from J, the gap between germline ends came to 7 bases.

The chain links TRBV7-2 to TRBJ1-4; the D is unclear. V was clipped by 1 base and J by 0 bases, with 6 bases between them. The CDR3 sequence is 15 residues long. Germline CDR1 is SGHTA and CDR2 is FQGNSA. The CDR3 loop is CASSLERATNEKLFF. DNA of the CDR3: TGTGCCAGCAGCTTAGAGAGAGCAACTAATGAAAAACTGTTTTTT.

The J gene is TRBJ1-1, the V gene TRBV10-3, with D unclear. The CDR3 length is 16 residues. V was trimmed by 0 bases and J by 2 bases, leaving 13 bases between them. Looked up from germline, CDR1 is ENHRY and CDR2 is SYGVKD. Here the CDR3 reads CAISESKWQANTEAFF. CDR3 in DNA: TGTGCCATCAGTGAGTCGAAATGGCAGGCAAACACTGAAGCTTTCTTT.

The chain links TRBV20-1 to TRBJ2-7; 15 bases map to TRBD2. The V gene end was trimmed by 6 bases and the J gene end by 0 bases; junction bases not matched to a gene: 12. Germline CDR1 and CDR2: DFQATT and SNEGSKA (reference sequence). CDR3 length: 18 residues. CDR3 nucleotide sequence: TGCAGTGCCAGTATTGGACTAGCGGGAGGGAGGAGCTCCTACGAGCAGTACTTC. This encodes CSASIGLAGGRSSYEQYF.

The V and J genes are TRBV29-1 and TRBJ2-1; D might be TRBD1 (5 bases). The CDR3 length is 14 residues. Germline CDR1 and CDR2: SQVTM and ANQGSEA. V was clipped by 7 bases and J by 7 bases, with 20 bases between them. The CDR3 here is CSGADPGHVNEQFF. CDR3 in DNA: TGCAGCGGCGCGGATCCAGGGCATGTAAATGAGCAGTTCTTC.

The chain recombines TRBV28 with TRBJ2-1; D is possibly TRBD2 (6 bases). Germline loops: CDR1 MDHEN, CDR2 SYDVKM. V was shortened by 5 bases and J by 6 bases, with 11 bases between the two germline ends. This CDR3 spans 13 amino acids. CDR3 region: CASSTTSRNEQFF. CDR3 sequence (DNA): TGTGCCAGCAGTACTACTAGCCGCAATGAGCAGTTCTTC.

V gene TRBV9 combines with J gene TRBJ1-3; D is uncertain. Between the trimmed V and J ends, which lost 0 bases and 5 bases, there was a span of 12 bases. CDR1 SGDLS and CDR2 YYNGEE come from the germline V gene. The CDR3 spans 15 residues. CDR3 in amino acids: CASSVGSDGRNTIYF. The CDR3 bases are TGTGCCAGCAGCGTAGGATCCGATGGCAGAAACACCATATATTTT.

This sequence joins TRBV19 and TRBJ1-5; TRBD1 matches at 9 bases. CDR1 is LNHDA, CDR2 SQIVND, per germline (reference sequence). V lost 7 bases to trimming and J lost 0 bases; unmatched junction nucleotides: 19. CDR3 length: 20 residues. The CDR3 DNA reads as TGTGCCAGTACGGGCGGCAGAGCGGGACAGGGCGTTTATAGCAATCAGCCCCAGCATTTT. Encoded protein: CASTGGRAGQGVYSNQPQHF.

This clone was recorded a few times. The chain recombines TRBV2 with TRBJ1-3; D ambiguous. The CDR3 runs to 14 residues. Trimming removed 6 bases from V and 0 bases from J, with 9 bases in between. Germline V gives CDR1 SNHLY, CDR2 FYNNEI. CDR3 sequence: CASRVSGSGNTIYF. The CDR3 DNA reads as TGTGCCAGCAGGGTCTCCGGCTCTGGAAACACCATATATTTT.

The rearrangement links TRBV30 to TRBJ1-4; D may be TRBD1 (6 bases). Trimming stripped 5 bases from V and 8 bases from J, with 18 bases between. The CDR3 consists of 14 residues. Germline CDR1 and CDR2: GTSNPN and SVGIG (reference sequence). CDR3: CAWSLGGKKEKLFF. The DNA for the CDR3 is TGTGCCTGGTCATTAGGGGGTAAGAAAGAAAAACTGTTTTTT.

The chain combines TRBV2 with TRBJ2-3, with TRBD1 matching 8 bases. J was trimmed by 6 bases and V by 6 bases; bases with no gene match: 8. Germline CDR1 SNHLY, CDR2 FYNNEI. The CDR3 has 14 amino acids. CDR3 loop: CASRATTGADTQYF. CDR3 in DNA: TGTGCCAGCAGAGCTACGACAGGGGCCGATACGCAGTATTTT. The entire variable domain, with the rest obtained from reference TRBV2 and TRBJ2-3, is as follows: EPEVTQTPSHQVTQMGQEVILRCVPISNHLYFYWYRQILGQKVEFLVSFYNNEISEKSEIFDDQFSVERPDGSNFTLKIRSTKLEDSAMYFCASRATTGADTQYFGPGTRLTVL.

The chain links TRBV11-3 to TRBJ2-3, with 7 bases aligning to TRBD2. Germline CDR1 SGHNT, CDR2 YENEEA. V lost 1 base and J lost 5; bases outside the gene matches: 3. The CDR3 is 14 residues long. The DNA for the CDR3 is TGTGCCAGCAGCTTAGGAAGCGGGAAAGATACGCAGTATTTT. It yields the protein CASSLGSGKDTQYF.

The V and J genes are TRBV5-1 and TRBJ1-2; no clear D. CDR1 SGHRS and CDR2 YFSETQ come from the germline V gene. The V end was cut by 0 bases, the J end by 1 base, with 10 bases between. The CDR3 is 15 residues long. The CDR3 coding sequence is TGCGCCAGCAGCTTGGGCGGAGGCCTTAACTATGGCTACACCTTC. Translation: CASSLGGGLNYGYTF.

This clone was seen a few times. The chain is built from TRBV5-1 and TRBJ2-1; possibly TRBD2 for D (6 bases). The CDR3 runs to 14 residues. The V gene's germline CDR1 is SGHRS and CDR2 YFSETQ. V lost 3 bases to trimming and J lost 3 bases, with 10 bases between them. The DNA of the CDR3 is TGCGCCAGCAGCTCCAGCGGGTTCTACAATGAGCAGTTCTTC. It is translated as CASSSSGFYNEQFF.

The chain combines TRBV28 with TRBJ1-5; D perhaps matches TRBD1 (5 bases). With 5 bases removed from V and 4 bases from J, the gap between germline ends came to 9 bases. This CDR3 has 13 amino acids. Per germline, CDR1 MDHEN and CDR2 SYDVKM. The CDR3 sequence is CASSPQANQPQHF. The CDR3 nucleotides are TGTGCCAGCAGTCCACAGGCAAATCAGCCCCAGCATTTT.

The chain combines TRBV20-1 with TRBJ2-3, with 9 bases matching TRBD2. The J segment lost 4 bases and the V segment lost 3 bases, leaving 14 bases of the junction unmatched. This CDR3 region has 17 residues. Germline CDR1 DFQATT, CDR2 SNEGSKA (reference sequence). DNA for the CDR3: TGCAGTGCTAGTTCACAGCGCGGCGGGAGGGCACCAGATACGCAGTATTTT. Amino acids: CSASSQRGGRAPDTQYF.

The genes are TRBV28 and TRBJ1-1, with a weak D call TRBD1 (5 bases). Germline CDR1 MDHEN, CDR2 SYDVKM. CDR3 size: 13 residues. The V and J ends lost 6 bases and 3 bases respectively, with 11 bases between them. The CDR3 DNA reads TGTGCCAGCAGGTCCAGGGCGCACACTGAAGCTTTCTTT. This gives the protein CASRSRAHTEAFF.

The chain has TRBV12-3 or TRBV12-4 and TRBJ1-1; D not resolved. The CDR3 totals 11 residues. The germline V and J ends were trimmed by 6 bases and 5 bases, with 7 bases remaining between them. The CDR3 spells CASRGRTEAFF. CDR3 coding DNA: TGTGCCAGCAGGGGCCGGACTGAAGCTTTCTTT.

This chain joins TRBV19 and TRBJ2-7; 8 bases match TRBD2. Germline V CDR1 and CDR2: LNHDA, SQIVND (reference sequence). This CDR3 is built from 14 residues. The V gene end was trimmed by 2 bases and the J gene end by 4 bases; junction bases not matched to a gene: 4. The CDR3 loop is CASSIKTGGYEQYF. CDR3 in DNA: TGTGCCAGTAGTATAAAAACGGGAGGGTACGAGCAGTACTTC.

The chain couples TRBV5-6 to TRBJ2-3; TRBD2 aligns across 10 bases. Germline assignment: CDR1 SGHDT and CDR2 YYEEEE. The CDR3 length is 15 residues. Losses at the gene ends were 3 bases for V and 7 bases for J; bases not matched to a gene: 8. The CDR3 loop is CASSSLAGDPNTQYF. CDR3 nucleotide sequence: TGTGCCAGCAGCTCCCTAGCGGGGGACCCTAATACGCAGTATTTT.